These 21 T cell receptor beta chains were sequenced from one sample in a study of cytomegalovirus exposure and HLA in healthy donors. The data were produced by immunoSEQ multiplex PCR, yet TCRdb's version contains in-frame clones alone and is incomplete. Of 100,000 to 150,000 clones in the sample, approximately 89% are singletons; the top ten hold 0.95% to 1.3%. The sequenced sample was PBMCs. The source is a woman aged 18-29 years in good health and CMV-seronegative.

This chain joins TRBV30 and TRBJ2-7; D remains unclear. V shed 0 bases and J shed 3 bases, with 6 bases lying between them. Germline V gives CDR1 GTSNPN, CDR2 SVGIG (reference sequence). This CDR3 is built from 12 residues. This chain's CDR3 is CAWSVHHYEQYF. DNA for the CDR3: TGTGCCTGGAGTGTACACCACTACGAGCAGTACTTC.

The J gene is TRBJ2-2, the V gene TRBV2; the D is unclear. The CDR3 loop spans 17 amino acids. Germline CDR1 reads SNHLY; CDR2 reads FYNNEI. V dropped 1 base and J dropped 1 base, with 13 bases sitting between them. CDR3 bases: TGTGCCAGCAGTGAAGGGCACCCGATCTTGAACACCGGGGAGCTGTTTTTT. Its translation is CASSEGHPILNTGELFF.

The V and J genes are TRBV7-2 and TRBJ1-1; 7 positions match TRBD1. Germline assignment: CDR1 SGHTA and CDR2 FQGNSA. The CDR3 covers 15 residues. V was clipped by 2 bases and J by 2 bases; unmatched bases: 5. CDR3 protein: CASSLQDRANTEAFF. The DNA for the CDR3 is TGTGCCAGCAGCTTACAAGACAGGGCAAACACTGAAGCTTTCTTT.

The V call is TRBV19, the J call TRBJ1-6; TRBD1 matches at 11 bases. This CDR3 is built from 18 residues. CDR1 is LNHDA and CDR2 is SQIVND in the germline V gene (reference sequence). V shed 9 bases and J 10 bases; nucleotides not matched to a gene: 20. The CDR3 protein is CASRTAGTGGLRMSPLHF. The CDR3 DNA reads TGTGCCAGCAGGACTGCCGGGACAGGGGGTTTAAGAATGTCACCCCTCCACTTT.

V gene TRBV7-2 combines with J gene TRBJ2-1; D call uncertain. CDR1 and CDR2 from the germline V gene are SGHTA and FQGNSA. V was pared by 3 bases and J by 7 bases, with 10 bases between. The CDR3 runs 13 residues. The CDR3 protein is CASSFEMRNEQFF. Written as DNA, the CDR3 is TGTGCCAGCAGCTTCGAAATGAGGAATGAGCAGTTCTTC. Complete variable domain (other parts from reference TRBV7-2 and TRBJ2-1): GAGVSQSPSNKVTEKGKDVELRCDPISGHTALYWYRQSLGQGLEFLIYFQGNSAPDKSGLPSDRFSAERTGGSVSTLTIQRTQQEDSAVYLCASSFEMRNEQFFGPGTRLTVL.

The chain employs TRBV29-1 and TRBJ2-5; TRBD1 matches 8 bases. J lost 6 bases, V lost 7 bases, and 10 bases had no gene match. The germline gives CDR1 SQVTM, CDR2 ANQGSEA. The CDR3 has 13 amino acids. The CDR3 DNA is TGCAGCGCTTCAGGGGGCGGGCAACAGACCCAGTACTTC. Protein sequence: CSASGGGQQTQYF.

This chain joins TRBV27 and TRBJ2-1; 10 nucleotides align to TRBD1. Germline V gives CDR1 MNHEY, CDR2 SMNVEV (reference sequence). V was pared by 8 bases and J by 2 bases, with 6 bases of the junction left unmatched. The CDR3 spans 15 residues. This chain's CDR3 is CASGYGTGAYNEQFF. The CDR3 coding sequence is TGTGCCAGCGGTTACGGGACAGGGGCCTACAATGAGCAGTTCTTC.

The chain recombines TRBV27 with TRBJ2-7, with TRBD2 identical over 7 bases. Trimming at V came to 6 bases and at J to 6 bases, leaving 14 bases not matched to a gene. The CDR3 runs 15 residues. From germline, CDR1 is MNHEY and CDR2 SMNVEV (reference sequence). The CDR3: CASRGRENPLSEQYF. For the CDR3, the DNA is TGTGCCAGCAGAGGGCGGGAGAATCCCCTTTCCGAGCAGTACTTC.

The V and J genes are TRBV11-2 and TRBJ2-7; D is unclear. The CDR3 spans 12 residues. Germline loops: CDR1 SGHAT, CDR2 FQNNGV. Trimming took off 5 bases at V and 0 bases at J, with 5 bases between the two ends. The CDR3 bases are TGTGCCAGCAGCCCTAGCTCCTACGAGCAGTACTTC. Translation: CASSPSSYEQYF. The full variable domain, rest sourced from reference TRBV11-2 and TRBJ2-7, is EAGVAQSPRYKIIEKRQSVAFWCNPISGHATLYWYQQILGQGPKLLIQFQNNGVVDDSQLPKDRFSAERLKGVDSTLKIQPAKLEDSAVYLCASSPSSYEQYFGPGTRLTVT.

The J gene is TRBJ2-5, the V gene TRBV10-3, with D perhaps matching TRBD2 (5 bases). CDR3 length: 15 amino acids. Per the germline V gene, CDR1 is ENHRY and CDR2 is SYGVKD. Trimming shortened V by 2 bases and J by 1 base, and 11 bases separated the two germline ends. The CDR3 bases are TGTGCCATCAGTGAGAGGACTGGCTCCCAAGAGACCCAGTACTTC. It yields the protein CAISERTGSQETQYF.

V usage is TRBV6-6 and J usage is TRBJ1-1, with 10 bases that match TRBD1. CDR3 length: 16 residues. In germline, CDR1 is MNHNY, CDR2 SVGAGI (reference sequence). V was pared by 0 bases and J by 1 base, with 2 bases of the junction left unmatched. The CDR3 reads CASSYSTGGTNTEAFF. The CDR3 coding sequence is TGTGCCAGCAGTTACTCGACAGGGGGCACGAACACTGAAGCTTTCTTT.

The rearrangement links TRBV7-9 to TRBJ2-5; 8 bases agree with TRBD2. This CDR3 contains 16 residues. Germline V CDR1 and CDR2: SEHNR, FQNEAQ (reference sequence). V lost 5 bases to trimming and J lost 1 base; unmatched junction nucleotides: 9. The CDR3, as DNA: TGTGCCAGCAGCCCTAAGAGCGGGGGCCTCCAAGAGACCCAGTACTTC. Its translation is CASSPKSGGLQETQYF. The whole variable domain, filled in from reference TRBV7-9 and TRBJ2-5, reads DTGVSQNPRHKITKRGQNVTFRCDPISEHNRLYWYRQTLGQGPEFLTYFQNEAQLEKSRLLSDRFSAERPKGSFSTLEIQRTEQGDSAMYLCASSPKSGGLQETQYFGPGTRLLVL.

The chain uses TRBV7-9 and TRBJ2-1; D perhaps matches TRBD1 (5 bases). CDR1 and CDR2 from the germline V gene are SEHNR and FQNEAQ (reference sequence). The CDR3 has 16 residues. Trimming shortened V by 2 bases and J by 5 bases, and 16 bases separated the two germline ends. The CDR3: CASSLYAGNLHNEQFF. The CDR3 nucleotides read TGTGCCAGCAGCTTATACGCAGGGAATCTCCACAATGAGCAGTTCTTC.

This clone was counted a single time. The V gene is TRBV2, the J gene TRBJ2-3; 7 bases fit TRBD2. The germline CDR1 and CDR2 sequences are SNHLY and FYNNEI. The CDR3 extends over 15 amino acids. V gave up 2 bases and J gave up 6 bases; unmatched junction bases: 8. The CDR3 DNA is TGTGCCAGCAGTGAACGAAGCGGGGAGTTTGATACGCAGTATTTT. Amino acids: CASSERSGEFDTQYF.

This chain uses TRBV10-2 with TRBJ2-1, with unresolved D. The length of the CDR3 is 13 residues. CDR1 is WSHSY, CDR2 SAAADI, per germline. The germline V and J ends were trimmed by 10 bases and 11 bases, with 21 bases remaining between them. The CDR3 protein is CATIGQSALKQFF. The DNA for the CDR3 is TGCGCCACCATTGGGCAGTCTGCCCTCAAGCAGTTCTTC.

In its sample, this clone was seen a few times. The chain links TRBV11-2 to TRBJ2-1; unclear D gene. CDR1 is SGHAT and CDR2 is FQNNGV in the germline V gene. The CDR3 is made up of 15 amino acids. Trimming left V 1 base short and J 4 bases short, with 11 bases between. In DNA form, the CDR3 reads TGTGCCAGCAGCTTAGGAGTACGGGTATACAATGAGCAGTTCTTC. This sequence encodes CASSLGVRVYNEQFF.

The gene calls are TRBV2 and TRBJ1-2, with a possible D match to TRBD1 (5 bases). Germline V gene data show CDR1 as SNHLY and CDR2 as FYNNEI. The CDR3 covers 13 residues. The V and J ends lost 2 bases and 8 bases respectively, with 12 bases between them. As DNA, the CDR3 is TGTGCCAGCAGTGAACAGGGTGTAGGAGGCTACACCTTC. Protein sequence: CASSEQGVGGYTF. The full variable domain, its missing parts supplied by reference TRBV2 and TRBJ1-2, is EPEVTQTPSHQVTQMGQEVILRCVPISNHLYFYWYRQILGQKVEFLVSFYNNEISEKSEIFDDQFSVERPDGSNFTLKIRSTKLEDSAMYFCASSEQGVGGYTFGSGTRLTVV.

The rearrangement joins TRBV28 to TRBJ2-1, with D tentatively TRBD2 (6 bases). Trimming cost V 7 bases and J 7 bases, with 20 bases left between them. The CDR3 is 15 amino acids. Germline V CDR1 and CDR2: MDHEN, SYDVKM. CDR3 nucleotides: TGTGCCAGCACCGCAGGCGGGGCCCAAGAGAATGAGCAGTTCTTC. It yields the protein CASTAGGAQENEQFF.

The chain carries TRBV7-2 and TRBJ2-3, with D perhaps TRBD2 (6 bases). Looked up from germline, CDR1 is SGHTA and CDR2 is FQGNSA. The CDR3 runs 15 residues. Trimming removed 1 base at V and 1 base at J, with 9 bases between. CDR3 sequence reads: CASSLGGTGTDTQYF. The DNA of the CDR3 is TGTGCCAGCAGCTTAGGTGGGACTGGCACAGATACGCAGTATTTT. The variable domain in full, with the rest retrieved from reference TRBV7-2 and TRBJ2-3, is GAGVSQSPSNKVTEKGKDVELRCDPISGHTALYWYRQSLGQGLEFLIYFQGNSAPDKSGLPSDRFSAERTGGSVSTLTIQRTQQEDSAVYLCASSLGGTGTDTQYFGPGTRLTVL.

The chain carries TRBV30 and TRBJ2-2; 8 positions match TRBD2. V trimming: 5 bases; J trimming: 0 bases; junction bases outside the gene matches: 5. Germline V lookup: CDR1 GTSNPN, CDR2 SVGIG (reference sequence). This CDR3 has 15 residues. The CDR3 loop reads CAWSPGLANTGELFF. CDR3 coding DNA: TGTGCCTGGTCTCCGGGACTAGCGAACACCGGGGAGCTGTTTTTT. The complete variable domain, with remaining parts taken from reference TRBV30 and TRBJ2-2, reads SQTIHQWPATLVQPVGSPLSLECTVEGTSNPNLYWYRQAAGRGLQLLFYSVGIGQISSEVPQNLSASRPQDRQFILSSKKLLLSDSGFYLCAWSPGLANTGELFFGEGSRLTVL.

This chain links TRBV12-5 with TRBJ2-2; the D gene is possibly TRBD1 (5 bases). This CDR3 is 16 amino acids long. Germline V gene lookup returns CDR1 LGHNT and CDR2 FRNRAP. V lost 3 bases and J lost 4, with 15 bases in between. In nucleotides, the CDR3 is TGTGCTAGTGGTTTTTTAGAGACAGCCTTCACCGGGGAGCTGTTTTTT. Translation: CASGFLETAFTGELFF. Supplemented by reference TRBV12-5 and TRBJ2-2, the full variable domain reads DARVTQTPRHKVTEMGQEVTMRCQPILGHNTVFWYRQTMMQGLELLAYFRNRAPLDDSGMPKDRFSAEMPDATLATLKIQPSEPRDSAVYFCASGFLETAFTGELFFGEGSRLTVL.